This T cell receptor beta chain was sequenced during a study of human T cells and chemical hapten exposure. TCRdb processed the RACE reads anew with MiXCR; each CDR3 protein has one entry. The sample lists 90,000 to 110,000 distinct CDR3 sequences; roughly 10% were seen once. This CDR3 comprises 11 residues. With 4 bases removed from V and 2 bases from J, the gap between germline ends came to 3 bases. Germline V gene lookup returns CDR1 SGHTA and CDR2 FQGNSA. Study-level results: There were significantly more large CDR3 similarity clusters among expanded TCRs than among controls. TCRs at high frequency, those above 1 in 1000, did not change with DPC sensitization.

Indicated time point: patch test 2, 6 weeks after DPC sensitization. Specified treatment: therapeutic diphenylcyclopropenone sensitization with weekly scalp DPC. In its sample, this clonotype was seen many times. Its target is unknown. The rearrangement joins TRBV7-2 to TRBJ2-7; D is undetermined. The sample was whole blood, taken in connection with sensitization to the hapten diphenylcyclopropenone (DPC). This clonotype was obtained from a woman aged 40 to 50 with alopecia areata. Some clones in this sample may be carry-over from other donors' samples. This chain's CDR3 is CASSSTYEQYF. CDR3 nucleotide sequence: TGTGCCAGCAGCTCAACCTACGAGCAGTACTTC.